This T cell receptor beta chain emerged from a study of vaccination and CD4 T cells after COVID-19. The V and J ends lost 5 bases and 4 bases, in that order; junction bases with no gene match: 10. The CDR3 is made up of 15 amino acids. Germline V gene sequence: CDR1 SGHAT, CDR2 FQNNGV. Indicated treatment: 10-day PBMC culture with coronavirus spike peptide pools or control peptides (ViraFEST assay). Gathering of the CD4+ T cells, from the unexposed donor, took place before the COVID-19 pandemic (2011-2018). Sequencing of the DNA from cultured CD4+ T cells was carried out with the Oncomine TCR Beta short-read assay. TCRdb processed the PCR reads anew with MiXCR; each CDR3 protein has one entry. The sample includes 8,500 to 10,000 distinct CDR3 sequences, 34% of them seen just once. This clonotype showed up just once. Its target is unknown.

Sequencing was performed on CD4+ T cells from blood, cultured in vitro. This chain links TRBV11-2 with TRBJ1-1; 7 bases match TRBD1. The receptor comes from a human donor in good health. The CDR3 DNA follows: TGTGCCAGCAGCCCGACGACAGGGATTGGCACTGAAGCTTTCTTT. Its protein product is CASSPTTGIGTEAFF.